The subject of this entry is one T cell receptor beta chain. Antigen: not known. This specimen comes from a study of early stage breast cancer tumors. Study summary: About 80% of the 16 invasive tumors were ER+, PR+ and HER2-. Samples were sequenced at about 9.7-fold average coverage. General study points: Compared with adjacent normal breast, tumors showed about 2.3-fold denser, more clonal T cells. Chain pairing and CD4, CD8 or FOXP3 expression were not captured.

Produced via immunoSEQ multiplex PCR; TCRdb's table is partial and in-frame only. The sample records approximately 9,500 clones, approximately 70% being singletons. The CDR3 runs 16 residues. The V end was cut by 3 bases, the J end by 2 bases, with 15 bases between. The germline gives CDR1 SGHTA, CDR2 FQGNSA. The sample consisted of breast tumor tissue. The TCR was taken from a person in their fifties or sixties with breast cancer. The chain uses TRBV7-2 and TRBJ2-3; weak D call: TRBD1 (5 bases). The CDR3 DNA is TGTGCCAGCAGCTTCTATCAGGACAACCCCACAGATACGCAGTATTTT. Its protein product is CASSFYQDNPTDTQYF. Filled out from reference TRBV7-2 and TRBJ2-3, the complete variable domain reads GAGVSQSPSNKVTEKGKDVELRCDPISGHTALYWYRQSLGQGLEFLIYFQGNSAPDKSGLPSDRFSAERTGGSVSTLTIQRTQQEDSAVYLCASSFYQDNPTDTQYFGPGTRLTVL.